The present entry profiles one T cell receptor beta chain with its context. This clonotype came up many times. Its binding antigen is unknown. No quality values exist for individual bases; no much larger clone is one base distant. The source of the sample is a study of T cells in Graves' hyperthyroidism and ophthalmopathy (dated by TCRdb to between 2018 and 2020). Regarding the research as a whole: Peripheral blood samples were taken at initial diagnosis, before any treatment was given. For training and testing, the 100 patients in the discovery cohort were randomly divided in a 7:3 ratio. TCR Vbeta CDR3 sequencing of approximately 140 peripheral blood samples (43 ophthalmopathy, some 75 hyperthyroidism and about 17 progressor patients) is reported in the paper. Once sampling was done, hyperthyroidism patients were given methimazole at a starting dose of 30 mg daily, whereas ophthalmopathy patients were given high-dose intravenous methylprednisolone. TCR V-J signatures able to tell the groups apart were searched for in a discovery cohort of around 95 patients, of whom approximately 40 had Graves' ophthalmopathy and around 57 had stable Graves' hyperthyroidism. Prospective prediction of ophthalmopathy was tested in an independent validation cohort consisting of about 19 hyperthyroidism patients and 15 or so patients who later progressed to ophthalmopathy. In several Graves' hyperthyroidism patients, the study also compared T-cell repertoires from thyroid tissue with T-cell repertoires from blood.

Stable Graves' hyperthyroidism was defined as no progression to ophthalmopathy during 18 months of follow-up. Hyperthyroidism patients were aged 18 to 65 years and newly diagnosed, with disease duration of less than 2 months. Any patient with an uncontrolled infection, another autoimmune disease, pregnancy or lactation was excluded. Diagnoses relied on clinical symptoms, serum thyroxine and TRAb, thyroid ultrasound and orbital computed tomography. Ficoll-Paque density gradient centrifugation was used to isolate PBMCs from around 9.1 ml of fresh peripheral blood. Trizol reagent was used to extract total RNA, and RNA quality was then checked on an Agilent 2100 Bioanalyzer. TCR beta CDR3 regions were amplified from RNA transcripts. For the first round of RT-PCR on the TCR CDR3, the HTBI primer set was used together with the Qiagen OneStep RT-PCR kit. The libraries were constructed in a second round of multiplex PCR and then size-selected and purified. The libraries were sequenced on an Illumina HiSeq2000 using paired-end 100 bp reads. Per the authors' processing: Raw data were processed with SOAPnuke, discarding reads with adapters, uncalled bases, mean Phred below 15, or no exact constant-primer or identifier match. High-quality paired reads were merged with COPE v1.2.5, and unique nucleotide sequences were defined as clonotypes. Clonotypes were aligned to IMGT TRBV, TRBD and TRBJ reference segments using MiTCR v1.1. Analysis was restricted to V-J combinations with a frequency above 0.0001, which covered just over 98% of repertoires. A TCS score was defined as the ratio between F50 (clonal expansion) and ExV (chaos), using BLOSUM62-based TCRdist between CDR3 peptides within each V-J. Welch's t-statistics and random forest reduced around 510 V-J features to fewer than 15, which were used in a naive Bayes classifier (R e1071). In-frame beta chains were kept once TCRdb had trimmed the public reads at Q25 with fastp and called clones with MiXCR. CDR3 protein sequences are deduplicated, and each keeps its most common genes and DNA. For this entry, the V and J calls and clone size follow TCRdb and not the study's own pipeline. This sample comprises approximately 300,000 distinct CDR3 sequences, around 17% of them detected only once. Approximately 35% of the sample is taken by the ten largest.

Study-wide findings and limitations: Sample size was not statistically predetermined, and investigators were not blinded to group allocation. Most expanded thyroid clonotypes (frequency above 0.001) were also found in blood, which suggests that blood repertoires may mirror thyroid immune responses. In validation, the model predicted progression to ophthalmopathy with around 71% sensitivity and less than 80% specificity, a median of about 6 months before onset. A 13 V-J signature model separated ophthalmopathy from stable hyperthyroidism, with around 90% sensitivity and 81% to 82% specificity in cross-validation and 80%/75% in testing.

From its cysteine to its phenylalanine, the CDR3 spans 15 amino acids. Only the CDR3 DNA is retained, 45 bases long and in frame from the first base. V drops 4 bases and J drops 4 bases, leaving 18 bases in between. Sequences SGHRS (CDR1) and YFSETQ (CDR2) are obtained from the germline V gene. The clonotype was recovered from a young man with Graves' hyperthyroidism. This sequence uses TRBV5-1 and TRBJ2-7; the D segment could be TRBD1, given 6 matching bases. The sample was blood. The CDR3 loop reads CASSPKQGTRYEQYF. The sequenced DNA: TGCGCCAGCAGCCCCAAACAGGGAACACGGTACGAGCAGTACTTC.